These T cell receptor beta chains were read from a single sample in a study of shared clonotypes between healthy human individuals. Using immunoSEQ multiplex PCR, the repertoire was profiled, and TCRdb retains in-frame clones only, with some absent. The sample includes approximately 2.1 million clones, 90% to 95% of them seen just once. The sample comprised naive CD4+ T cells from PBMCs. These receptor sequences come from a young man in good health. Some clones in this sample may be carry-over from other donors' samples. Each CDR3 is given with its conserved first and last residue. Fields, in order: J gene, V gene, D gene, clone size, CDR3 protein, CDR3 DNA. A D gene is named only where the DNA matches it firmly. Rows may omit the clone size; those that give it use once, few, many or a size class.

j_call: TRBJ1-4; v_call: TRBV27; d_call: .; clone_size: few; cdr3_aa: CARAPEEKLFF; cdr3_nt: TGTGCCAGGGCGCCGGAGGAAAAACTGTTTTTT
j_call: TRBJ1-3; v_call: TRBV7-2; d_call: TRBD1; clone_size: .; cdr3_aa: CASSLGLQGAGSTIYF; cdr3_nt: TGTGCCAGCAGCTTAGGGTTACAGGGGGCGGGAAGCACCATATATTTT
j_call: TRBJ1-3; v_call: TRBV15; d_call: .; clone_size: .; cdr3_aa: CATQLSGNTIYF; cdr3_nt: TGTGCCACCCAGTTATCTGGAAACACCATATATTTT
j_call: TRBJ2-7; v_call: TRBV18; d_call: .; clone_size: .; cdr3_aa: CASSPGATYEQYF; cdr3_nt: TGTGCCAGCTCACCGGGGGCCACCTACGAGCAGTACTTC
j_call: TRBJ2-1; v_call: TRBV25-1; d_call: TRBD2; clone_size: .; cdr3_aa: CASTLAGGNKQFF; cdr3_nt: TGTGCCAGCACCTTAGCGGGAGGGAACAAGCAGTTCTTC
j_call: TRBJ2-7; v_call: TRBV28; d_call: .; clone_size: .; cdr3_aa: CASSPLLGTGPHEQYF; cdr3_nt: TGTGCCAGCAGCCCACTTCTCGGGACGGGCCCACACGAGCAGTACTTC
j_call: TRBJ2-1; v_call: TRBV7-9; d_call: .; clone_size: .; cdr3_aa: CASSLGVLLGSYNEQFF; cdr3_nt: TGTGCCAGCAGCTTAGGAGTGCTGCTAGGCTCCTACAATGAGCAGTTCTTC
j_call: TRBJ2-2; v_call: TRBV9; d_call: .; clone_size: .; cdr3_aa: CASSPRGTTNTGELFF; cdr3_nt: TGTGCCAGCAGCCCGAGGGGGACCACGAACACCGGGGAGCTGTTTTTT
j_call: TRBJ2-7; v_call: TRBV18; d_call: .; clone_size: .; cdr3_aa: CASSREGLSYEQYF; cdr3_nt: TGTGCCAGCTCACGGGAAGGTCTCTCCTACGAGCAGTACTTC
j_call: TRBJ2-7; v_call: TRBV9; d_call: .; clone_size: once; cdr3_aa: CASSVAVDGEQYF; cdr3_nt: TGTGCCAGCAGCGTCGCGGTGGACGGCGAGCAGTACTTC
j_call: TRBJ2-1; v_call: TRBV28; d_call: TRBD2; clone_size: .; cdr3_aa: CASSLAGGWFF; cdr3_nt: TGTGCCAGCAGTTTAGCGGGAGGCTGGTTCTTC
j_call: TRBJ2-2; v_call: TRBV5-4; d_call: .; clone_size: .; cdr3_aa: CASSLGLGELFF; cdr3_nt: TGTGCCAGCAGCCTAGGTTTGGGGGAGCTGTTTTTT
j_call: TRBJ1-5; v_call: TRBV15; d_call: TRBD1; clone_size: .; cdr3_aa: CATSPGQGGNQPQHF; cdr3_nt: TGTGCCACCAGCCCGGGACAGGGAGGCAATCAGCCCCAGCATTTT
j_call: TRBJ2-7; v_call: TRBV7-9; d_call: TRBD1; clone_size: .; cdr3_aa: CASSSLGGTGQYEQYF; cdr3_nt: TGTGCCAGCAGCTCCTTAGGTGGGACAGGGCAGTACGAGCAGTACTTC
j_call: TRBJ1-4; v_call: TRBV7-2; d_call: .; clone_size: .; cdr3_aa: CASSPSSHQRPNEKLFF; cdr3_nt: TGTGCCAGCAGTCCCTCTTCACATCAAAGGCCTAATGAAAAACTGTTTTTT
j_call: TRBJ2-7; v_call: TRBV14; d_call: .; clone_size: .; cdr3_aa: CASSQPLYEQYF; cdr3_nt: TGTGCCAGCAGCCAACCTCTTTACGAGCAGTACTTC
j_call: TRBJ2-3; v_call: TRBV10-3; d_call: .; clone_size: .; cdr3_aa: CAISAPWGSGTDTQYF; cdr3_nt: TGTGCCATCAGTGCCCCTTGGGGGAGTGGCACAGATACGCAGTATTTT